One sample yielded the 9 T cell receptor beta chains listed below, sequenced in a study of graft-versus-host responses after intestinal transplantation. Antigens for these TCRs are unknown. Sequencing was performed with immunoSEQ multiplex PCR; in TCRdb, only in-frame clones are kept and a portion is missing. The table has 71,000 or so clones, about 90% seen once; the top ten hold 1.3%. This sample comprised unstimulated CD8+ T cells sorted from spleen or lymph node cells, obtained before intestinal transplant. These receptors all stem from a human donor who received an intestinal transplant.

The chain employs TRBV2 and TRBJ1-2, with 7 bases that match TRBD1. The J segment lost 8 bases and the V segment lost 9 bases, leaving 9 bases of the junction unmatched. Germline CDR1 SNHLY, CDR2 FYNNEI. The CDR3 has 12 amino acids. CDR3 DNA sequence: TGTGCCAGGGAGACAGGGCTGGAGGGCTACACCTTC. This encodes CARETGLEGYTF. Looking up the rest from reference TRBV2 and TRBJ1-2 gives the full variable domain: EPEVTQTPSHQVTQMGQEVILRCVPISNHLYFYWYRQILGQKVEFLVSFYNNEISEKSEIFDDQFSVERPDGSNFTLKIRSTKLEDSAMYFCARETGLEGYTFGSGTRLTVV.

The chain carries TRBV9 and TRBJ1-1; tentative D call: TRBD1 (6 bases). The V end was cut by 3 bases, the J end by 5 bases, with 8 bases between. The CDR3 has 12 residues. CDR1 SGDLS and CDR2 YYNGEE come from the germline V gene. CDR3 sequence reads: CASSAGTTEAFF. CDR3 nucleotide sequence: TGTGCCAGCAGCGCCGGGACAACTGAAGCTTTCTTT.

This clone has only one observation. The genes are TRBV14 and TRBJ1-3; D uncertain. This CDR3 is 14 amino acids long. Trimming removed 4 bases from V and 2 bases from J, with 9 bases in between. Germline V gives CDR1 SGHDN, CDR2 FVKESK. The CDR3 DNA reads as TGTGCCAGCAGCCTCAGGCCTACTGGAAACACCATATATTTT. This sequence encodes CASSLRPTGNTIYF.

This chain connects TRBV9 to TRBJ2-7, with TRBD1 matching over 10 bases. CDR3 length: 16 amino acids. Germline-derived CDR1 and CDR2 are SGDLS and YYNGEE. V was pared by 4 bases and J by 4 bases, with 11 bases of the junction left unmatched. CDR3 in amino acids: CASSPDAGTGEYEQYF. CDR3 nucleotide sequence: TGTGCCAGCAGCCCCGACGCCGGGACAGGGGAATACGAGCAGTACTTC.

V usage is TRBV13 and J usage is TRBJ2-3, with D unclear. Germline V gene lookup returns CDR1 PRHDT and CDR2 FYEKMQ (reference sequence). The CDR3 spans 12 residues. Trimming took 2 bases from V and 7 from J, leaving 7 bases between them. The CDR3 reads CASSLYLNTQYF. CDR3 coding DNA: TGTGCCAGCAGCTTATACCTAAATACGCAGTATTTT.

The chain uses TRBV5-6 and TRBJ1-6; weak D call: TRBD1 (6 bases). The CDR3 spans 14 residues. The germline V gene has CDR1 SGHDT and CDR2 YYEEEE. Trimming cost V 1 base and J 6 bases, with 8 bases left between them. The DNA for the CDR3 is TGTGCCAGCAGCTTGACAGGGATTAATTCACCCCTCCACTTT. Translating it yields CASSLTGINSPLHF. The whole variable domain, remainder taken from reference TRBV5-6 and TRBJ1-6, is DAGVTQSPTHLIKTRGQQVTLRCSPKSGHDTVSWYQQALGQGPQFIFQYYEEEERQRGNFPDRFSGHQFPNYSSELNVNALLLGDSALYLCASSLTGINSPLHFGNGTRLTVT.

The CDR3 DNA reads TGTGCCAGCAAAGAAACAGGGAACACTGAAGCTTTCTTT. Amino acid sequence: CASKETGNTEAFF. V and J are TRBV6-5 and TRBJ1-1; TRBD1 is a possible D gene (5 bases). CDR1 and CDR2 from the germline V gene are MNHEY and SVGAGI. This CDR3 comprises 13 residues. Trimming shortened V by 7 bases and J by 1 base, and 10 bases separated the two germline ends.

The chain uses TRBV6-5 and TRBJ2-7; 8 bases map to TRBD1. Trimming removed 5 bases from V and 7 bases from J; junction bases left unmatched: 10. The CDR3 is made up of 14 amino acids. Germline assignment: CDR1 MNHEY and CDR2 SVGAGI. CDR3 residues: CASSTGTGIWEQYF. For the CDR3, the DNA is TGTGCCAGCAGTACCGGGACAGGCATCTGGGAGCAGTACTTC.

The J gene is TRBJ2-1, the V gene TRBV10-2, with 7 bases lining up with TRBD2. V shed 6 bases and J 5 bases; nucleotides not matched to a gene: 4. From germline, CDR1 is WSHSY and CDR2 SAAADI. The CDR3 loop spans 13 amino acids. CDR3 region: CASREGGDNEQFF. The DNA of the CDR3 is TGCGCCAGCAGAGAGGGAGGGGACAATGAGCAGTTCTTC.